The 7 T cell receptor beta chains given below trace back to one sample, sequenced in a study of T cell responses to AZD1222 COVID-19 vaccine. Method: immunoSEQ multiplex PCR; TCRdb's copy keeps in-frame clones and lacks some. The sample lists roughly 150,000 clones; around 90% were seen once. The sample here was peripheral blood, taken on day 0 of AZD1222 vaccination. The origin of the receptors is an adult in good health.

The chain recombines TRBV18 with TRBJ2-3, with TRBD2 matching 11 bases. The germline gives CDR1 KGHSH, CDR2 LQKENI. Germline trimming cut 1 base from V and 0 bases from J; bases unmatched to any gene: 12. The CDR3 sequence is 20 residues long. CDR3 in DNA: TGTGCCAGCTCACCACGCTTAGCGGGAGGGCCCTATCAAAGCACAGATACGCAGTATTTT. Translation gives CASSPRLAGGPYQSTDTQYF.

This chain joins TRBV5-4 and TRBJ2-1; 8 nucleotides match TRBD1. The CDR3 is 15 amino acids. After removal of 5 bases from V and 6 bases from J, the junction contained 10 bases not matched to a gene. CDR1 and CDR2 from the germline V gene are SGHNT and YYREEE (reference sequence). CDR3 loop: CASSFQGAYGNEQFF. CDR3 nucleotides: TGTGCCAGCAGTTTTCAGGGGGCTTATGGCAATGAGCAGTTCTTC.

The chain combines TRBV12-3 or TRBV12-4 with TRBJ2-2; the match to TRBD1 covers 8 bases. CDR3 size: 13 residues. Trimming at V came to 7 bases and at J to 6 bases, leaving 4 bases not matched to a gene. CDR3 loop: CASTVRGPGELFF. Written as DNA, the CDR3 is TGTGCCAGCACCGTCAGGGGGCCCGGGGAGCTGTTTTTT.

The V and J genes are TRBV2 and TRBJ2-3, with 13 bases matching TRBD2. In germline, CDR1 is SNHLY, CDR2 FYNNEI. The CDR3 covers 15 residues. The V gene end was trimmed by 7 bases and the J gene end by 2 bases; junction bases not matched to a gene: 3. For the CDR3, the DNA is TGTGCCAGCATGGGACTAGCGGGACTCACAGATACGCAGTATTTT. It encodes CASMGLAGLTDTQYF.

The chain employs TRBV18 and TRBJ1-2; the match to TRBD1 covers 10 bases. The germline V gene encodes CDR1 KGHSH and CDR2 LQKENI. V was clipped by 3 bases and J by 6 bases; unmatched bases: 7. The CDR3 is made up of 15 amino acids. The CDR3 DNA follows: TGTGCCAGCTCACCGTTAGACGGGACAGGGGATGGCTACACCTTC. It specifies CASSPLDGTGDGYTF.

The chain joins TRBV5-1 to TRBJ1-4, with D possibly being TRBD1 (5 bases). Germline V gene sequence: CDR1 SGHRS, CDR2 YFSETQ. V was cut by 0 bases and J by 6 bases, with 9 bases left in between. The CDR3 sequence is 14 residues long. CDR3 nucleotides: TGCGCCAGCAGCTTGGACCCGGGGGATGAAAAACTGTTTTTT. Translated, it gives CASSLDPGDEKLFF. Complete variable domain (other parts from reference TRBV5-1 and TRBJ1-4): KAGVTQTPRYLIKTRGQQVTLSCSPISGHRSVSWYQQTPGQGLQFLFEYFSETQRNKGNFPGRFSGRQFSNSRSEMNVSTLELGDSALYLCASSLDPGDEKLFFGSGTQLSVL.

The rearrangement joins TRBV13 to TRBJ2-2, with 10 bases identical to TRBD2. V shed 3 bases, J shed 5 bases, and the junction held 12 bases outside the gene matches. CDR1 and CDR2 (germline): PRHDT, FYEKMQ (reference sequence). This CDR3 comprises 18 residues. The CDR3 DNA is TGTGCCAGCAGCTTGGGCCCAGCGGGAGGGACAAGGACCGGGGAGCTGTTTTTT. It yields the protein CASSLGPAGGTRTGELFF.